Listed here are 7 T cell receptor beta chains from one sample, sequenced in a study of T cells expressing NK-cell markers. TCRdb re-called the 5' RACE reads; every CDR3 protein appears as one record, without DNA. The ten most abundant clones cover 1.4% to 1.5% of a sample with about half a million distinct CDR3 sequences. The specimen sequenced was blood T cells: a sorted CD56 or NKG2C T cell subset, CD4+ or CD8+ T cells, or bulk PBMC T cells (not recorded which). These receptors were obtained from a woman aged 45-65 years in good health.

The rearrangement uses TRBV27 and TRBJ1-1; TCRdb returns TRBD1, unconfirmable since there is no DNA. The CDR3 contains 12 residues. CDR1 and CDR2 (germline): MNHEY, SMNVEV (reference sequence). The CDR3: CASSKTGVEAFF.

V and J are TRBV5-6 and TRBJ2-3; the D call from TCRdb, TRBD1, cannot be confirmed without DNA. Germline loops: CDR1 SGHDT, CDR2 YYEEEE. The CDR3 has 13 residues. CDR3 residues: CASTSGVADTQYF.

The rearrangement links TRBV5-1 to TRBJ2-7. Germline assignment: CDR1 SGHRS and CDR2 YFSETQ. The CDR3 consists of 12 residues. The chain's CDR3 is CASSLAFSEQYF.

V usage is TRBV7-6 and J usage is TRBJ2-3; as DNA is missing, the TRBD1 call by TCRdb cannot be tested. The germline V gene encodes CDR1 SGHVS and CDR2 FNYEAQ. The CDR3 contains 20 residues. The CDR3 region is CASSLLPRTGGITSTDTQYF.

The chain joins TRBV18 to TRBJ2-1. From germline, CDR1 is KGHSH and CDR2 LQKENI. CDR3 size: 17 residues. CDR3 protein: CASSPPGAESTYNEQFF.

The CDR3 loop reads CASRSGSIPLHF. The V and J genes are TRBV6-5 and TRBJ1-6; TCRdb's D gene call, TRBD1, goes unchecked for lack of DNA. The CDR3 covers 12 residues. Germline CDR1 is MNHEY and CDR2 is SVGAGI.

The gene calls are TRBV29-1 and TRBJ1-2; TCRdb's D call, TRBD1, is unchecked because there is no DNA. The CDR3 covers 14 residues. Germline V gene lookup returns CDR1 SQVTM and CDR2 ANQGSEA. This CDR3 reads CSVRGTGVDYGYTF. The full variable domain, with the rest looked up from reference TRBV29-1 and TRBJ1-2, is SAVISQKPSRDICQRGTSLTIQCQVDSQVTMMFWYRQQPGQSLTLIATANQGSEATYESGFVIDKFPISRPNLTFSTLTVSNMSPEDSSIYLCSVRGTGVDYGYTFGSGTRLTVV.